These 18 T cell receptor beta chains were sequenced from one sample in a study of blood T cells in healthy people across ages. Next came a second PCR, run for about 6 to 12 cycles, which used a sample-barcoded 5' primer along with a J-beta primer mix. TCRdb recomputed calls from the 5' RACE reads with MiXCR, one row per CDR3 protein. This sample has 700,000 to 950,000 distinct CDR3 sequences; about three fifths occur once, and the top ten carry 20% to 25%. Sequencing was done on a sample of blood. The receptors were gathered from a man in his thirties or forties in good health.

Details on this clonotype: One junction end does not reproduce the germline sequence, and a read error may be involved. This chain uses TRBV6-6 with TRBJ1-5; 8 positions match TRBD1. The CDR3 is 15 amino acids. Germline CDR1 and CDR2: MNHNY and SVGAGI (reference sequence). The CDR3 loop is CASSYPDRERQPQHF. In nucleotides, the CDR3 is TGTGCCAGCAGTTACCCGGACAGGGAGCGTCAGCCTCAGCATTTT.

The rearrangement joins TRBV29-1 to TRBJ2-1; maybe TRBD2 (5 bases). The CDR3 covers 14 residues. Trimming removed 4 bases from V and 0 bases from J, with 10 bases in between. Germline CDR1 SQVTM, CDR2 ANQGSEA. In DNA, the CDR3 is TGCAGCGTTGGAGGGCGTATCTCCTACAATGAGCAGTTCTTC. This gives the protein CSVGGRISYNEQFF.

CDR3 loop: CSASRALGSYEQYF. Written as DNA, the CDR3 is TGCAGTGCTTCCCGGGCCCTGGGATCCTACGAGCAGTACTTC. This sequence joins TRBV20-1 and TRBJ2-7; D remains unclear. The length of the CDR3 is 14 residues. Germline CDR1 DFQATT, CDR2 SNEGSKA (reference sequence). Trimming shortened V by 5 bases and J by 1 base, and 15 bases separated the two germline ends.

This CDR3 is CASSGIPGETQYF. CDR3 DNA sequence: TGCGCCAGCAGCGGCATTCCGGGAGAGACCCAGTACTTC. The chain recombines TRBV5-1 with TRBJ2-5; D is unclear. Germline V gives CDR1 SGHRS, CDR2 YFSETQ. The V gene lost 4 bases and the J gene lost 4 bases, with 11 bases spanning the gap. The CDR3 covers 13 residues.

The chain combines TRBV6-2 or TRBV6-3 with TRBJ2-7; the D is unclear. The germline gives CDR1 MNHEY, CDR2 SVGEGT. V was trimmed by 8 bases and J by 4 bases, leaving 15 bases between them. CDR3 length: 13 residues. The CDR3 DNA follows: TGTGCCAGCCAGACATCTCCCCTTTACGAGCAGTACTTC. Translating gives CASQTSPLYEQYF.

Only a few counts were recorded for this clonotype. This chain connects TRBV29-1 to TRBJ2-4; either TRBD1 or TRBD2 may fit D (5 bases each). This CDR3 comprises 13 residues. Germline lookup yields CDR1 SQVTM and CDR2 ANQGSEA. The ends were cut back, 6 bases at V and 6 bases at J, with 15 bases in the middle. The CDR3 DNA sequence: TGCAGCGTGATACGGGGCGATTTAAACATTCAGTACTTC. Amino acids: CSVIRGDLNIQYF.

V gene TRBV20-1 combines with J gene TRBJ2-5; 11 nucleotides agree with TRBD2. With the DNA end fitting TRBJ2-7 better, the J assignment may be wrong. The CDR3 is 14 amino acids. Germline CDR1 and CDR2: DFQATT and SNEGSKA (reference sequence). CDR3 loop: CSAPRLAGSYEQYF. CDR3 nucleotide sequence: TGCAGTGCTCCCCGACTAGCGGGGTCCTACGAGCAGTACTTC.

The V gene is TRBV28, the J gene TRBJ2-7, with 8 positions matching TRBD1. CDR1 and CDR2 from the germline V gene are MDHEN and SYDVKM. The CDR3 has 13 amino acids. Unmatched junction bases numbered 5, after V lost 4 bases and J lost 6 bases. The CDR3 is CASSSGQGPEQYF. In DNA, the CDR3 is TGTGCCAGCAGTTCTGGACAGGGACCCGAGCAGTACTTC.

The chain links TRBV29-1 to TRBJ1-2; 9 bases align to TRBD1. This CDR3 has 12 residues. Germline CDR1 and CDR2: SQVTM and ANQGSEA. J gave up 8 bases and V 6 bases, and 7 bases lay outside the gene matches. CDR3 in amino acids: CSVETGTGGYTF. The CDR3 DNA sequence: TGCAGCGTCGAGACAGGGACAGGGGGCTACACCTTC.

The chain joins TRBV7-8 to TRBJ2-3; D might be TRBD2 (5 bases). V lost 5 bases and J 5 bases, leaving 14 bases between the germline ends. The CDR3 is 14 amino acids. Germline V gene data show CDR1 as SGHVS and CDR2 as FQNEAQ. As DNA, the CDR3 is TGTGCCAGCAGCACGACCCGAGGGAAAGATACGCAGTATTTT. Its translation is CASSTTRGKDTQYF.

The rearrangement links TRBV20-1 to TRBJ2-4; D could derive from TRBD1 or TRBD2 (5 bases each). Trimming cost V 1 base and J 4 bases, with 14 bases left between them. Germline V gene sequence: CDR1 DFQATT, CDR2 SNEGSKA (reference sequence). This CDR3 spans 15 amino acids. CDR3 DNA: TGCAGTGCTAGAGTACCAGGGACGGGGAAAAACATTCAGTACTTC. It is translated as CSARVPGTGKNIQYF.

A few counts support this clonotype. The V call is TRBV4-2, the J call TRBJ1-4; D unclear. The length of the CDR3 is 14 residues. V lost 4 bases to trimming and J lost 1 base, with 7 bases between them. Germline CDR1 reads LGHNA; CDR2 reads YNFKEQ. The CDR3 DNA follows: TGTGCCAGCAGCCGGGAGATAACTAATGAAAAACTGTTTTTT. It codes for CASSREITNEKLFF.

J is TRBJ2-4 and V is TRBV11-2; TRBD1 matches at 9 bases. Germline loops: CDR1 SGHAT, CDR2 FQNNGV. V lost 5 bases, J lost 7 bases, and 6 bases stayed unmatched. This CDR3 comprises 14 residues. CDR3: CASSAAGTGNIQYF. CDR3 coding DNA: TGTGCCAGCAGCGCCGCCGGGACAGGGAACATTCAGTACTTC.

The V and J genes are TRBV2 and TRBJ2-5; D gene unclear. Trimming removed 7 bases from V and 0 bases from J, with 9 bases in between. Germline loops: CDR1 SNHLY, CDR2 FYNNEI. This CDR3 is 13 amino acids long. CDR3 region: CASILQNQETQYF. The CDR3 DNA reads TGTGCCAGCATCTTACAAAACCAAGAGACCCAGTACTTC.

With regard to this clonotype: The junction departs from germline at one end; a sequencing error may be responsible. V gene TRBV20-1 combines with J gene TRBJ2-1, with 9 nucleotides matching TRBD2. The CDR3 is 15 residues long. Germline CDR1 reads DFQATT; CDR2 reads SNEGSKA (reference sequence). The CDR3 region is CSARSSGGSYDEQFF. The CDR3 DNA is TGCAGTGCTAGGTCAAGCGGGGGGTCCTACGATGAGCAGTTCTTC.

J is TRBJ2-3 and V is TRBV20-1; D gene uncertain. The CDR3 contains 12 residues. The V gene lost 5 bases and the J gene lost 0 bases, with 6 bases spanning the gap. Germline CDR1 is DFQATT and CDR2 is SNEGSKA (reference sequence). The CDR3 bases are TGCAGTGCTGGCGTTAGCACAGATACGCAGTATTTT. Protein sequence: CSAGVSTDTQYF.

This clonotype was counted ten times or more. The V call is TRBV29-1, the J call TRBJ2-1; TRBD2 might be the D (6 bases). CDR3 length: 14 residues. Germline CDR1 and CDR2: SQVTM and ANQGSEA. Trimming took 3 bases from V and 4 from J, leaving 13 bases between them. The CDR3 loop reads CSVESRDSYNEQFF. The CDR3 nucleotides read TGCAGCGTTGAGTCCCGGGACTCTTACAATGAGCAGTTCTTC.

This clonotype was counted between two and nine times. The chain employs TRBV5-1 and TRBJ1-2; 8 bases match TRBD1. The CDR3 is 15 residues long. V was clipped by 0 bases and J by 5 bases; unmatched bases: 6. CDR1 and CDR2 (germline): SGHRS, YFSETQ. The CDR3 protein is CASSLEQGAWYGYTF. The DNA of the CDR3 is TGCGCCAGCAGCTTGGAGCAGGGGGCTTGGTATGGCTACACCTTC.